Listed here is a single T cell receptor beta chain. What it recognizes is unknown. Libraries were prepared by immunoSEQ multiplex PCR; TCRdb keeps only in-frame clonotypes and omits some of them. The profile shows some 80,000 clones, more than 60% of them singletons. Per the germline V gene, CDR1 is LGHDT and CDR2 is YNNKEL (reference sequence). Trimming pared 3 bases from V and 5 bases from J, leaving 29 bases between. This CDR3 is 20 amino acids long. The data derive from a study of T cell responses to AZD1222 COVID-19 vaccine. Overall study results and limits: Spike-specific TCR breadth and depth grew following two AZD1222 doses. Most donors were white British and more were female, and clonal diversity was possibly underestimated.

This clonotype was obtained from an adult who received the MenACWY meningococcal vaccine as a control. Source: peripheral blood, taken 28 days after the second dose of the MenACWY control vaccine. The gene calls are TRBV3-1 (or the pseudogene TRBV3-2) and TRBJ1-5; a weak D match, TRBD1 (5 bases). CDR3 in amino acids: CASSHAGPRKHHPTHQPQHF. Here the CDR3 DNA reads TGTGCCAGCAGCCACGCAGGGCCGAGAAAACACCATCCAACCCATCAGCCCCAGCATTTT.